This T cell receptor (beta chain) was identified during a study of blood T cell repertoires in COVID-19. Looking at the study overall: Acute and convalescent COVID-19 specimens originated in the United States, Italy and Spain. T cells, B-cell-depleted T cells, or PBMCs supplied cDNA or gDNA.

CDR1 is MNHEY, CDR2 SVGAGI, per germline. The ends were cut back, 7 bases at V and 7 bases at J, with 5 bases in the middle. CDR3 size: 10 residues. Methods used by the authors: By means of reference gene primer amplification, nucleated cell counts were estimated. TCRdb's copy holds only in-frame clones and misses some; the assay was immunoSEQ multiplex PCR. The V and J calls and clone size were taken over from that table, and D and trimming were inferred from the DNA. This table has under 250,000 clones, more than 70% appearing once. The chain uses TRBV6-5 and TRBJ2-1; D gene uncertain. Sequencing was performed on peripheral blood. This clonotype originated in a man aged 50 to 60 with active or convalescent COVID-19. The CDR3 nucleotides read TGTGCCAGCAACTCTAATGAGCAGTTCTTC. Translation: CASNSNEQFF.